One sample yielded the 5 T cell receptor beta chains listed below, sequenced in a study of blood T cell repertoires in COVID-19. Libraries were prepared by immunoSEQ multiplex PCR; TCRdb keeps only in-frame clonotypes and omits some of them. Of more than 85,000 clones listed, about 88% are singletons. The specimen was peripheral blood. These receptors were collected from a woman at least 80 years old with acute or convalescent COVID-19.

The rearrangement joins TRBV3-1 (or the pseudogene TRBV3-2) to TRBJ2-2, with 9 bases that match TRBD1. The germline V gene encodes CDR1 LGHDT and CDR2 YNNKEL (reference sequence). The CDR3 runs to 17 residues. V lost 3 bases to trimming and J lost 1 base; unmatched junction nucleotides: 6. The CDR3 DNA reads TGTGCCAGCAGCCATTTCTTGGGACAGGGGAACACCGGGGAGCTGTTTTTT. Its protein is CASSHFLGQGNTGELFF.

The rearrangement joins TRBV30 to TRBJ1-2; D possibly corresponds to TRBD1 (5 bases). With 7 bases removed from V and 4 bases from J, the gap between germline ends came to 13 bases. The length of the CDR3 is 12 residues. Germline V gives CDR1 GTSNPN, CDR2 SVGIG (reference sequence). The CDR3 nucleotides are TGTGCCTTACTAAGGGGATTCTATGGCTACACCTTC. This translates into CALLRGFYGYTF.

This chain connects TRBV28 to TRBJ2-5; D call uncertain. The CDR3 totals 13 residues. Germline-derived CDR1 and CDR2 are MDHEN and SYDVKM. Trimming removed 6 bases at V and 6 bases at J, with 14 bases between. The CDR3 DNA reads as TGTGCCAGCAGGAAGACTGGCTCCCAGACCCAGTACTTC. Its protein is CASRKTGSQTQYF.

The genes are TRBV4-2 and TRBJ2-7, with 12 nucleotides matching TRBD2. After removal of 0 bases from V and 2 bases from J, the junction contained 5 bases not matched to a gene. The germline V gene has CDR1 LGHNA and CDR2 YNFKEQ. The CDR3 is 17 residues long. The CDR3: CASSQDRLAGGPYEQYF. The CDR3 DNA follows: TGTGCCAGCAGCCAAGATCGTCTAGCGGGAGGGCCCTACGAGCAGTACTTC.

DNA of the CDR3: TGTGCCAGCAGCCCAGTCACAGGGGGCTCCTACAATGAGCAGTTCTTC. Its translation: CASSPVTGGSYNEQFF. This chain uses TRBV13 with TRBJ2-1, with TRBD1 matching 8 bases. V gave up 5 bases and J gave up 0 bases; unmatched junction bases: 6. Germline assignment: CDR1 PRHDT and CDR2 FYEKMQ (reference sequence). This CDR3 has 16 amino acids.